This record concerns one T cell receptor (beta chain) sequence. These data are taken from a study of blood T cell repertoires in COVID-19. Study information: Italy, Spain and the United States were the sources of the convalescent and acute COVID-19 samples. PBMCs, B-cell-depleted T cells, or T cells were the source of the cDNA or gDNA that made up the material.

In the study's own analysis: Amplification from reference gene primers served as the basis for estimated nucleated cell counts. Method: immunoSEQ multiplex PCR; TCRdb's copy keeps in-frame clones and lacks some. That table furnishes V, J and clone size, whereas the DNA furnished D and trimming. The sample has some 150,000 clones, about 89% seen once. Germline-derived CDR1 and CDR2 are LGHNA and YNFKEQ. The CDR3 loop spans 16 amino acids. Trimming removed 1 base at V and 14 bases at J, with 21 bases between. J is TRBJ1-6 and V is TRBV4-2; D is uncertain. The receptor's source is a man in his 70s with acute or convalescent COVID-19. Sequencing was performed on peripheral blood. The DNA of the CDR3 is TGTGCCAGCAGCCAAGCCCGTTCAGGTGGAAGTATAGCCCTCCACTTT. Translation gives CASSQARSGGSIALHF.